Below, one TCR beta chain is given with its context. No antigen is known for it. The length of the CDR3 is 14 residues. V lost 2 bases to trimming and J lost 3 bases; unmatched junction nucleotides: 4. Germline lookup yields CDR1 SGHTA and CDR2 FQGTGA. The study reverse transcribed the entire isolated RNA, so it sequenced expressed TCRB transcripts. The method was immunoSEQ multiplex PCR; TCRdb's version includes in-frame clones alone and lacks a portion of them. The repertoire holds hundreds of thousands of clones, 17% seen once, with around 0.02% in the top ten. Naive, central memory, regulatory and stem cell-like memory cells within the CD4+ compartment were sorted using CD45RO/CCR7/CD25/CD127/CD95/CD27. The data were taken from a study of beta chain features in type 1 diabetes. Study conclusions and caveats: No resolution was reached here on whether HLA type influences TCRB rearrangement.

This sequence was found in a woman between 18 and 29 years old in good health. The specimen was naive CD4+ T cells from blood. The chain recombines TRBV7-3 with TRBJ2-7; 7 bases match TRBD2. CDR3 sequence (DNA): TGTGCCAGCAGCTTAGGGCGGGAGTACTACGAGCAGTACTTC. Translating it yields CASSLGREYYEQYF. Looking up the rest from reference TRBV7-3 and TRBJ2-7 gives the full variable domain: GAGVSQTPSNKVTEKGKYVELRCDPISGHTALYWYRQSLGQGPEFLIYFQGTGAADDSGLPNDRFFAVRPEGSVSTLKIQRTERGDSAVYLCASSLGREYYEQYFGPGTRLTVT.